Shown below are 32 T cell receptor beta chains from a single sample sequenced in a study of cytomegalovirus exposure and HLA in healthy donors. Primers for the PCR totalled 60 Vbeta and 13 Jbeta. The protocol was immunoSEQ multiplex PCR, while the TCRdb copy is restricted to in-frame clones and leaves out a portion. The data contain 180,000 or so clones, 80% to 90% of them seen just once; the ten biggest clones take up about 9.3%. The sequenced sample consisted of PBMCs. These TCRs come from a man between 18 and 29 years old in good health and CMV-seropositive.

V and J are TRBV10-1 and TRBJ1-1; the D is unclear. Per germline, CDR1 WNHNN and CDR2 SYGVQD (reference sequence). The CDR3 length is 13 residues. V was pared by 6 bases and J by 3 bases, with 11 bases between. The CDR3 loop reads CASRNNRDTEAFF. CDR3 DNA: TGCGCCAGCAGGAATAACCGGGACACTGAAGCTTTCTTT.

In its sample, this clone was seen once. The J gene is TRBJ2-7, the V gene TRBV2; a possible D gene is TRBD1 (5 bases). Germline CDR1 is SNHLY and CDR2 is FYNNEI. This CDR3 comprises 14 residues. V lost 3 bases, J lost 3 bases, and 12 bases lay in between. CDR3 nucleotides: TGTGCCAGCAGTGAGATGACAGACCACTACGAGCAGTACTTC. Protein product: CASSEMTDHYEQYF.

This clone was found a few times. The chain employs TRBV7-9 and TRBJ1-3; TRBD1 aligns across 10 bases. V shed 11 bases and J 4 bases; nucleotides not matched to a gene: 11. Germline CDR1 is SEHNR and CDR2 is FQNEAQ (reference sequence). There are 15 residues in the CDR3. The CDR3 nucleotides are TGTGCCGGGGGCAGGGACAGGGGTTCCGGAAACACCATATATTTT. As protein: CAGGRDRGSGNTIYF.

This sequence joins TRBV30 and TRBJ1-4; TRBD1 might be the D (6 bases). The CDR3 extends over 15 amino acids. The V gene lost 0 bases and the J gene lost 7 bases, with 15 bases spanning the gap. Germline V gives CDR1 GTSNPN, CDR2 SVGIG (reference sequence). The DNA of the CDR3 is TGTGCCTGGAGTGTACAAACAGGGATGGGTGAAAAACTGTTTTTT. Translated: CAWSVQTGMGEKLFF.

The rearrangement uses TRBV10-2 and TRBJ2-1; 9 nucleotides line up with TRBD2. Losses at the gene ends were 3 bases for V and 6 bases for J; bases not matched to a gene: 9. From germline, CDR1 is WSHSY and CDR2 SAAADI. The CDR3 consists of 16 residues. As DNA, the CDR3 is TGCGCCAGCAGTGATGTTGCGGGGGGGCCGGGCAATGAGCAGTTCTTC. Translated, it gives CASSDVAGGPGNEQFF.

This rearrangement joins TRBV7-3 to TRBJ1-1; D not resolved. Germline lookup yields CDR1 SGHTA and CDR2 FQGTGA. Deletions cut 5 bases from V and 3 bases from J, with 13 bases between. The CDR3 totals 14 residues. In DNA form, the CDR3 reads TGTGCCAGCAGCCTTAGCCCAGTAGACACTGAAGCTTTCTTT. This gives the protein CASSLSPVDTEAFF.

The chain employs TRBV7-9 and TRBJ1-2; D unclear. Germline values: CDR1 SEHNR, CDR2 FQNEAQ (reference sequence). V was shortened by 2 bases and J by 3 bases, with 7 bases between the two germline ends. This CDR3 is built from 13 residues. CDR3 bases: TGTGCCAGCAGCTTAATAACGGACTATGGCTACACCTTC. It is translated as CASSLITDYGYTF.

The CDR3 sequence is CASSGMGRIQETQYF. CDR3 nucleotides: TGTGCCAGCAGCGGCATGGGCAGAATCCAAGAGACCCAGTACTTC. V and J are TRBV7-2 and TRBJ2-5; D gene uncertain. The CDR3 totals 15 residues. Germline lookup yields CDR1 SGHTA and CDR2 FQGNSA. V dropped 5 bases and J dropped 1 base, with 14 bases sitting between them.

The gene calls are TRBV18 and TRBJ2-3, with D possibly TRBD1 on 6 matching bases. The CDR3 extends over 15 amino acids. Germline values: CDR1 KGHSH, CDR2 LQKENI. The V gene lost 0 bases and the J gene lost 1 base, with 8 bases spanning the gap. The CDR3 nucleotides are TGTGCCAGCTCACCACCGGGGGCGGGCACAGATACGCAGTATTTT. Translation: CASSPPGAGTDTQYF. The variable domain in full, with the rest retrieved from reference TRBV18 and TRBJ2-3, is NAGVMQNPRHLVRRRGQEARLRCSPMKGHSHVYWYRQLPEEGLKFMVYLQKENIIDESGMPKERFSAEFPKEGPSILRIQQVVRGDSAAYFCASSPPGAGTDTQYFGPGTRLTVL.

The DNA for the CDR3 is TGCGCCAGCCAGGGGTCTGGGGCCTACGAGCAGTACTTC. Protein product: CASQGSGAYEQYF. The chain joins TRBV10-1 to TRBJ2-7; tentative D call: TRBD1 (6 bases). Between the trimmed V and J ends, which lost 8 bases and 2 bases, there was a span of 13 bases. CDR1 is WNHNN, CDR2 SYGVQD, per germline (reference sequence). There are 13 residues in the CDR3.

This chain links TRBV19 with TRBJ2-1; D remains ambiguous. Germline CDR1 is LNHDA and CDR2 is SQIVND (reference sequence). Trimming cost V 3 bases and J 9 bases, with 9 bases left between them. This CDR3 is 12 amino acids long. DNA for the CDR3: TGTGCCAGTAGTATCCACCTAGGTGAGCAGTTCTTC. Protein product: CASSIHLGEQFF.

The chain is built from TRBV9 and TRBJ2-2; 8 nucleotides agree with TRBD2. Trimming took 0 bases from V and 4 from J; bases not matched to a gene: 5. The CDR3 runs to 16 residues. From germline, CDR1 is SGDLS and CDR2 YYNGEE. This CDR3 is CASSVASGGGTGELFF. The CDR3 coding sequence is TGTGCCAGCAGCGTAGCCAGCGGGGGTGGCACCGGGGAGCTGTTTTTT.

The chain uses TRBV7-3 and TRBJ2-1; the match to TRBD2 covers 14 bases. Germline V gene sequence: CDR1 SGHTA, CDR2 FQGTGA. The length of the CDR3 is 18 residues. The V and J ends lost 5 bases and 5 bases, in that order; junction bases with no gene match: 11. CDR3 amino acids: CASSARLAGGSRDNEQFF. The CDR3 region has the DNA TGTGCCAGCAGCGCACGACTAGCGGGGGGGTCCCGGGACAATGAGCAGTTCTTC.

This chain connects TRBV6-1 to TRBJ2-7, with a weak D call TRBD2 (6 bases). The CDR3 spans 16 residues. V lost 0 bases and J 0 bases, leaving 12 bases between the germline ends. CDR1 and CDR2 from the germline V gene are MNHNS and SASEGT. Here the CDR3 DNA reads TGTGCCAGCAGTGAAGCGCGGGGCGGGACCTCCTACGAGCAGTACTTC. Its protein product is CASSEARGGTSYEQYF.

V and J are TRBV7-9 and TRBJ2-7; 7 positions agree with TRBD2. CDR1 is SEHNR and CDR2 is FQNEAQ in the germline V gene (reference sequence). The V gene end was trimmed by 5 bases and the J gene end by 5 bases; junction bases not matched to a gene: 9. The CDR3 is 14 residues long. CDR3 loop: CASSPPGTNHEQYF. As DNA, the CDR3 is TGTGCCAGCAGCCCCCCCGGGACTAACCACGAGCAGTACTTC. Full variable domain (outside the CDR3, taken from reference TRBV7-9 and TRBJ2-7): DTGVSQNPRHKITKRGQNVTFRCDPISEHNRLYWYRQTLGQGPEFLTYFQNEAQLEKSRLLSDRFSAERPKGSFSTLEIQRTEQGDSAMYLCASSPPGTNHEQYFGPGTRLTVT.

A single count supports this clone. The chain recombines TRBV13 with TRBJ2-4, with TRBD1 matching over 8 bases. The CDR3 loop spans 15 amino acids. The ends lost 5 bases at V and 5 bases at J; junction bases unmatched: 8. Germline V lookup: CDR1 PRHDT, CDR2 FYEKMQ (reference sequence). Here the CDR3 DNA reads TGTGCCAGCAGCCCGCCGACAGGGGAGGAAAACATTCAGTACTTC. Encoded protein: CASSPPTGEENIQYF.

CDR3 residues: CASSLNGGTYGYTF. The CDR3 DNA follows: TGTGCCAGCAGTTTAAACGGGGGTACATATGGCTACACCTTC. The chain recombines TRBV27 with TRBJ1-2; perhaps TRBD1 as D (5 bases). Trimming shortened V by 2 bases and J by 5 bases, and 12 bases separated the two germline ends. The length of the CDR3 is 14 residues. From germline, CDR1 is MNHEY and CDR2 SMNVEV (reference sequence).

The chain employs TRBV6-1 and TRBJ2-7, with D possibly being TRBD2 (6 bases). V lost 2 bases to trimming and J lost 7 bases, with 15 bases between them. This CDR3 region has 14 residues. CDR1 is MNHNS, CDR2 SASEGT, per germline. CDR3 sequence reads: CASSELAAAGEQYF. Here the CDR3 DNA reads TGTGCCAGCAGTGAACTTGCGGCGGCGGGGGAGCAGTACTTC.

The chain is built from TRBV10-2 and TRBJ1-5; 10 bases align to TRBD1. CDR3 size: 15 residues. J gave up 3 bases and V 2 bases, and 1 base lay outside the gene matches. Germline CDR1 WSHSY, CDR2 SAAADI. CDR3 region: CASSEGTGVNQPQHF. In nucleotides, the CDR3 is TGCGCCAGCAGTGAGGGGACAGGGGTCAATCAGCCCCAGCATTTT.

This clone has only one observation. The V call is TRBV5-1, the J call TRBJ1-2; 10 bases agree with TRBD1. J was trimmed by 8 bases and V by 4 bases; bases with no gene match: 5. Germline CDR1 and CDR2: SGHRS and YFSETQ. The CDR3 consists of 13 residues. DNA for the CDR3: TGCGCCAGCAGCGAGGGACAGGGGAGGGGCTACACCTTC. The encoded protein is CASSEGQGRGYTF.

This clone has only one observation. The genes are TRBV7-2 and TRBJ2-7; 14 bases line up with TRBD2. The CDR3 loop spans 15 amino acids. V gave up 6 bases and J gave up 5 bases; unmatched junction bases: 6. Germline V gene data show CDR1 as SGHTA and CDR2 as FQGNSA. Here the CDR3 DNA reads TGTGCCAGCAGACGACTAGCGGGGGGGCGGAACGAGCAGTACTTC. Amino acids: CASRRLAGGRNEQYF.

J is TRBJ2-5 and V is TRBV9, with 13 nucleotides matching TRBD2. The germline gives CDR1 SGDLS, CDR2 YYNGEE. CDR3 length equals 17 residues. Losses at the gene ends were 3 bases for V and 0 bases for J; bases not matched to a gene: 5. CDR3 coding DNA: TGTGCCAGCAGCGAGGGGGGACTAGCGGGGTACCAAGAGACCCAGTACTTC. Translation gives CASSEGGLAGYQETQYF.

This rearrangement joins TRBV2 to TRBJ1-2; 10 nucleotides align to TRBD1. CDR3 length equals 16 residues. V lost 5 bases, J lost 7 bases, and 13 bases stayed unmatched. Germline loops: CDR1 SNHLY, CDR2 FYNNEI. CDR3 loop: CASSPKTGGLFRGYTF. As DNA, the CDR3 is TGTGCCAGCAGTCCTAAGACAGGGGGCCTGTTTCGTGGCTACACCTTC.

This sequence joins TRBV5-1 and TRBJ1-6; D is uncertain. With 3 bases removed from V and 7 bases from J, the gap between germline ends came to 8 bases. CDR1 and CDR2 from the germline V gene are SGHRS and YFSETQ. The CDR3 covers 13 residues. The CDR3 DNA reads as TGCGCCAGCAGCTCGGAACAGAATTCACCCCTCCACTTT. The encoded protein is CASSSEQNSPLHF.

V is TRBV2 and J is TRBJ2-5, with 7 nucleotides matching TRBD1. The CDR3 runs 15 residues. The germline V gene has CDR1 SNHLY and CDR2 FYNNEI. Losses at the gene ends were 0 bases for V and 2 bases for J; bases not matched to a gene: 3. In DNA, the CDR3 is TGTGCCAGCAGTGAAGCCCCAGGGGGACAAGAGACCCAGTACTTC. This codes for CASSEAPGGQETQYF.

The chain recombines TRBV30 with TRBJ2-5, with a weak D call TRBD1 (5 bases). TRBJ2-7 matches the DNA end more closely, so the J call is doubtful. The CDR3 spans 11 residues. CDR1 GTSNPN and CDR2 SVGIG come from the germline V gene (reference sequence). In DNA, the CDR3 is TGTGCCTGGGGGGCCTCCTACGAGCAGTACTTC. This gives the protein CAWGASYEQYF.

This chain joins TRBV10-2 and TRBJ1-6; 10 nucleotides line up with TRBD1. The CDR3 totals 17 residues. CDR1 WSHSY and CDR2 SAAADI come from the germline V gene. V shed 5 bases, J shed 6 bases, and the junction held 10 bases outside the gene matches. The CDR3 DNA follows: TGCGCCAGCAGTCGACAGGGGGCCCAACTCGGTAATTCACCCCTCCACTTT. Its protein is CASSRQGAQLGNSPLHF.

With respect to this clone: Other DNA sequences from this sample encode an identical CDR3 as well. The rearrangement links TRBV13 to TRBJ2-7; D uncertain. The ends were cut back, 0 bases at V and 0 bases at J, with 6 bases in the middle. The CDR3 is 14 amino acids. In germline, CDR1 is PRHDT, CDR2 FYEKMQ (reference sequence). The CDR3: CASSLGRVSYEQYF. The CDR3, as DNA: TGTGCCAGCAGCTTAGGCCGGGTCTCCTACGAGCAGTACTTC.

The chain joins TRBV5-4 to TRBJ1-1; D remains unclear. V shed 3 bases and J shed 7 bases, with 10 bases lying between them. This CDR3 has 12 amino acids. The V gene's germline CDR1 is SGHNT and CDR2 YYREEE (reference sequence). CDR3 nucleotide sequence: TGTGCCAGCAGCTGGGATGCGGGTGAAGCTTTCTTT. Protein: CASSWDAGEAFF.

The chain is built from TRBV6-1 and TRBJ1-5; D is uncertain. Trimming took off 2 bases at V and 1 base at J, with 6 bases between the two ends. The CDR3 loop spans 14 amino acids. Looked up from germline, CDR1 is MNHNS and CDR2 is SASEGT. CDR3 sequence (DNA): TGTGCCAGCAGTGAAAGGAGCAGCAATCAGCCCCAGCATTTT. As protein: CASSERSSNQPQHF.

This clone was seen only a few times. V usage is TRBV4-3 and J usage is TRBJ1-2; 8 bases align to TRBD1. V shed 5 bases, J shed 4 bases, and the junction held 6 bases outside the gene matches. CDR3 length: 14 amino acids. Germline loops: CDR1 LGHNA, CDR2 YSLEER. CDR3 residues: CASSTWTGSYGYTF. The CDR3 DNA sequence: TGCGCCAGCAGCACCTGGACAGGGAGCTATGGCTACACCTTC.

The CDR3 coding sequence is TGTGCCAGCAGCTCGGGACAACCTTACGAGCAGTACTTC. Its translation: CASSSGQPYEQYF. The chain is built from TRBV7-9 and TRBJ2-7; maybe TRBD1 (6 bases). Germline CDR1 reads SEHNR; CDR2 reads FQNEAQ (reference sequence). Trimming took off 4 bases at V and 4 bases at J, with 11 bases between the two ends. The CDR3 is made up of 13 amino acids.